This note documents a single T cell receptor (beta chain) sequence. Antigen: not known. Template switching by 5'RACE produced TCR cDNA, adding a universal primer site and UMIs. From the 5' RACE reads, TCRdb called clonotypes with MiXCR, one entry per CDR3 protein. Counted here are about 580,000 distinct CDR3 sequences, around 17% occurring once; the ten biggest clones make up about 18%. The sample originates from a study of T cells after yellow fever vaccination. Whole-study findings and limits: Just a small share of clonotypes turned up in the CD4 compartment as well as the CD8 compartment. Boosting was followed by the reappearance of most primary-vaccination clones (about 97% CD4, 85% to 90% CD8).

The CDR3 is 15 residues long. With V trimmed by 6 bases and J by 4 bases, 10 bases remained unmatched. Germline assignment: CDR1 MNHNS and CDR2 SASEGT. Specimen: PBMCs, collected about 5 days after the first yellow fever vaccination. The V gene is TRBV6-1, the J gene TRBJ2-7; 9 bases line up with TRBD1. This receptor was obtained from a man between 18 and 29 years old who received the YFV17D yellow fever vaccine. For the CDR3, the DNA is TGTGCCAGCAGACCAGGACAGGGGAATTTTTACGAGCAGTACTTC. It yields the protein CASRPGQGNFYEQYF.